This T cell receptor beta chain was observed in a study of T cell responses to AZD1222 COVID-19 vaccine. Second-dose timings of about 4 or about 12 weeks were pooled. Germline CDR1 LNHDA, CDR2 SQIVND (reference sequence). With 8 bases clipped from V and 7 bases from J, the junction kept 7 bases outside the gene matches. The CDR3 extends over 13 amino acids. This clone was observed a single time. The antigen is unknown. The study's findings and limits: Per reports, nearly half of all spike-specific TCRs target regions that are unmutated in variants. Spike-specific TCR breadth and depth went up after people got two AZD1222 doses.

Clones were read by immunoSEQ multiplex PCR, and TCRdb kept only the in-frame ones, dropping some. The profile shows 120,000 or so clones, 70% to 85% of them singletons. V is TRBV19 and J is TRBJ1-4; 7 positions agree with TRBD1. The receptor comes from an adult who received the AZD1222 COVID-19 vaccine. The sample consisted of peripheral blood, taken 28 days after the second AZD1222 dose. The CDR3 bases are TGTGCCAGTGCGACAGGGTCCGGTGAAAAACTGTTTTTT. This gives the protein CASATGSGEKLFF.